The following is a TCR beta chain sequence with its context. This record comes from a study of blood T cell repertoires in COVID-19. As for the study in general: T cells, B-cell-depleted T cells, or PBMCs supplied cDNA or gDNA.

Authors' methods: Estimated nucleated cell counts came from reference gene primer amplification. Using immunoSEQ multiplex PCR, the repertoire was profiled, and TCRdb retains in-frame clones only, with some absent. V and J calls and clone size are as listed in that table; D and trimming were resolved from the DNA. The sample has fewer than 200,000 clones; more than 75% are singletons. The V gene's germline CDR1 is LNHDA and CDR2 SQIVND (reference sequence). Trimming stripped 7 bases from V and 2 bases from J, with 14 bases between. The CDR3 is made up of 14 amino acids. The sequence derives from a man aged 40-55 years with active or convalescent COVID-19. The chain couples TRBV19 to TRBJ1-2; D is possibly TRBD1 (6 bases). Source material: peripheral blood. In DNA form, the CDR3 reads TGTGCCAGTACGCGTGACAGGATAAACTATGGCTACACCTTC. Its protein product is CASTRDRINYGYTF.